The present entry profiles one TCR beta chain with its context. Documented time point: sample taken at primary tumor resection. The source of the sample is a study of spatial heterogeneity in lung cancer. The wider study: Each time, sequencing found more beta-chain sequences than alpha-chain sequences.

TCRdb analysed the 5' RACE reads with MiXCR anew, one entry per CDR3 protein. Of just under 95,000 distinct CDR3 sequences listed, less than 15% are singletons. The J segment lost 0 bases and the V segment lost 4 bases, leaving 12 bases of the junction unmatched. This CDR3 is built from 19 residues. Germline CDR1 SEHNR, CDR2 FQNEAQ (reference sequence). This sequence joins TRBV7-9 and TRBJ1-6, with 7 bases matching TRBD1. The sample was PBMCs, taken at surgery. The clonotype comes from a male donor with early-stage non-small cell lung cancer. CDR3 bases: TGTGCCAGCAGCTATAACGACAGGGCACAAGCCTCCTATAATTCACCCCTCCACTTT. It specifies CASSYNDRAQASYNSPLHF.